The source of this T cell receptor beta chain is a study of blood T cell repertoires in COVID-19. V gave up 8 bases and J gave up 9 bases, with 11 bases separating them. The CDR3 has 10 amino acids. Germline V gene lookup returns CDR1 MDHEN and CDR2 SYDVKM. The repertoire was sequenced with immunoSEQ multiplex PCR; TCRdb's copy has only in-frame clones and lacks some. The sample has a few hundred thousand clones, about 90% seen once. This TCR was sampled from a woman in her twenties or thirties who had recovered from COVID-19. The source material was PBMCs or T cells enriched from blood (not recorded which). The J gene is TRBJ2-7, the V gene TRBV28, with D possibly TRBD1 on 6 matching bases. CDR3 in amino acids: CASGPRGQYF. CDR3 nucleotide sequence: TGTGCCAGCGGGCCCAGGGGGCAGTACTTC.